The rows below give T cell receptor beta chains drawn from one sample of a study of OX40 agonist ivuxolimab in advanced cancers. Sequencing was performed with immunoSEQ multiplex PCR; in TCRdb, only in-frame clones are kept and a portion is missing. This repertoire shows some 42,000 clones, about 82% found once; its top ten account for 21%. Specimen: CD4+ or CD8+ T cells sorted from blood, collected in a trial of the OX40 agonist ivuxolimab. The source is an adult with an advanced solid tumor such as melanoma, head and neck, liver or kidney cancer. Both conserved end residues are part of each CDR3. Each record gives: D gene, clone size, V gene, J gene, CDR3 protein, CDR3 DNA. D genes are given only for firm matches. Clone size is shown for a subset of rows, as once, few, many or a class of expanded clone.

>-|-|TRBV29-1|TRBJ2-3
CSVYRGTDTQYF
TGCAGCGTTTACAGGGGCACAGATACGCAGTATTTT
>-|-|TRBV7-9|TRBJ1-4
CASTATKNEKLFF
TGTGCCAGCACCGCGACGAAAAATGAAAAACTGTTTTTT
>-|-|TRBV27|TRBJ2-2
CASSTGSAGELFF
TGTGCCAGCAGTACAGGGTCAGCCGGGGAGCTGTTTTTT
>TRBD1|-|TRBV12-5|TRBJ1-2
CASGLGQGANSYGYTF
TGTGCTAGTGGTTTGGGACAGGGGGCCAACTCCTATGGCTACACCTTC
>-|-|TRBV11-2|TRBJ2-1
CASSFHRNNEQFF
TGTGCCAGCAGCTTTCATAGGAACAATGAGCAGTTCTTC
>TRBD1|-|TRBV9|TRBJ2-1
CASSVGQGTLNEQFF
TGTGCCAGCAGCGTAGGACAGGGAACGTTAAATGAGCAGTTCTTC
>-|-|TRBV13|TRBJ1-1
CASSSTGFVDTEAFF
TGTGCCAGCAGCTCCACAGGGTTCGTTGACACTGAAGCTTTCTTT
>-|-|TRBV11-2|TRBJ2-7
CASSLESSYEQYF
TGTGCCAGCAGCCTGGAAAGCTCCTACGAGCAGTACTTC
>TRBD1|-|TRBV27|TRBJ1-4
CASSVTGRSTNEKLFF
TGTGCCAGCAGTGTGACAGGGAGGTCAACTAATGAAAAACTGTTTTTT
>TRBD2|few|TRBV9|TRBJ2-5
CASSPATSGDQETQYF
TGTGCCAGCAGCCCAGCGACTAGCGGGGATCAAGAGACCCAGTACTTC
>TRBD1|-|TRBV19|TRBJ2-1
CASRSRQGNNEQFF
TGTGCCAGTCGGAGCCGACAGGGAAACAATGAGCAGTTCTTC
>-|-|TRBV7-2|TRBJ2-7
CASSFGPLYEQYF
TGTGCCAGCAGCTTTGGACCCCTCTACGAGCAGTACTTC
>-|-|TRBV6-5|TRBJ1-2
CASSSRPFF
TGTGCCAGCAGTTCCCGGCCCTTCTTC
>TRBD2|-|TRBV6-5|TRBJ2-4
CASSFGGADIQYF
TGTGCCAGCAGTTTCGGGGGGGCCGACATTCAGTACTTC
>-|-|TRBV19|TRBJ2-7
CASSIGLAYEQYF
TGTGCCAGTAGTATCGGTCTCGCCTACGAGCAGTACTTC
>-|-|TRBV7-9|TRBJ1-1
CASQSGSSIMNTEAFF
TGTGCCAGTCAATCGGGTTCCTCTATTATGAACACTGAAGCTTTCTTT
>-|-|TRBV7-3|TRBJ2-3
CASSVQGRGDTQYF
TGTGCCAGCAGCGTGCAGGGCCGAGGAGATACGCAGTATTTT
>TRBD2|-|TRBV5-4|TRBJ2-3
CASSLAAGGSTDTQYF
TGTGCCAGCAGCTTGGCGGCGGGGGGGTCGACAGATACGCAGTATTTT
>-|-|TRBV4-3|TRBJ2-3
CASSQDWTSSTDTQYF
TGCGCCAGCAGCCAAGATTGGACATCTAGCACAGATACGCAGTATTTT
>-|-|TRBV13|TRBJ2-7
CASRSRRLVSYEQYF
TGTGCCAGCAGATCAAGACGGCTTGTTTCCTACGAGCAGTACTTC
>-|-|TRBV7-9|TRBJ2-3
CASSRDHTDTQYF
TGTGCCAGCAGCCGGGACCACACAGATACGCAGTATTTT
>-|-|TRBV7-2|TRBJ1-2
CASSLEQGYGYTF
TGTGCCAGCAGCTTAGAACAGGGCTATGGCTACACCTTC
>TRBD2|-|TRBV2|TRBJ2-2
CASSGISGGLNTGELFF
TGTGCCAGCAGTGGTATTAGCGGGGGACTGAACACCGGGGAGCTGTTTTTT
>-|-|TRBV4-3|TRBJ2-5
CASSQDDREETQYF
TGCGCCAGCAGCCAAGATGACAGAGAAGAGACCCAGTACTTC
>-|-|TRBV19|TRBJ1-6
CASSRGGAESPLHF
TGTGCCAGTAGTAGAGGTGGAGCGGAATCACCCCTCCACTTT